This paragraph covers one T cell receptor beta chain sequence. Which antigen it targets is not known. Qualities for individual bases were not recorded, and no much larger clone is one base off. TCRbeta CDR3 regions were amplified from genomic DNA using the immunoSEQ Assay, a bias-controlled multiplex PCR. In the original analysis: Within the assay, amplification of reference gene primers was used to estimate how many nucleated cells each sample contained. To quantify the absolute abundance of each unique TCRbeta CDR3 rearrangement, sequence reads were collapsed and filtered. For each sample, productive Simpson clonality was calculated as the square root of Simpson's diversity index over productive rearrangements. TCRdb took this table from immuneACCESS and kept in-frame rearrangements with V and J called. Such tables lack part of the clones; where checked against another copy, unresolved V genes explain under half of the gap, and the rest is unexplained. From that table come the V and J calls and clone size; the DNA was used to work out D and trimming. The sample yields hundreds of thousands of clones; 86% were counted once. Roughly 2% of the sample goes to the ten largest clones.

Per the germline V gene (reference sequence), LNHDA is the CDR1 and SQIVND is the CDR2. Relative to germline, V is missing 0 bases and J is missing 6 bases, with 4 bases of the junction outside any gene match. The CDR3 sequence holds 16 residues, the cysteine and phenylalanine included. CDR3 DNA only is kept here, 48 bases in frame from base 1. Participants in the prospective study were aged about 18 to 100 years, lived in approximately 26 United States geographic areas, and enrolled through a virtual design. In the prospective study, cohorts were assigned on the basis of participant-reported clinical history obtained from a screening survey and a study questionnaire. Recovered participants in ImmuneRACE Cohort 3 were defined as having two consecutive negative NP/OP PCR tests, clearance from a healthcare professional, or resolution of symptoms. In the prospective study, whole blood, serum and a nasopharyngeal or oropharyngeal swab were collected from each participant by mobile phlebotomists. Over a 2-month period, participants in the prospective study had the option of providing additional blood draws and questionnaires. Before DNA extraction, prospective study blood samples were shipped either frozen or at room temperature.

The data stem from a study of blood T cell repertoires in COVID-19 (TCRdb year 2020). Regarding the complete study: The collaborator samples originated in the United States, Italy and Spain and spanned the acute and convalescent phases of COVID-19. Subjects who had been exposed to COVID-19, were actively infected with it, or had recovered from it provided the deeply sampled blood TCRbeta repertoires that made up the dataset. Where available, HLA class I and class II types were taken from metadata supplied by the sample provider and were not determined by assay-based typing. The material from the prospective study consisted of cDNA or gDNA derived from T cells, B-cell-depleted T cells, or PBMCs. A freely available public database, intended as a resource for researchers studying the immune response to SARS-CoV-2, is where the repertoires were released. The samples were drawn from two sources: the first 160 participants of the ongoing ImmuneRACE study, and 1,200 or so subjects contributed by 6 global collaborators. Sample metadata almost always included a de-identified subject ID, COVID-19 status, age in years and sex. Broad study findings and their caveats: The quantity of clinical and demographic metadata differed by source and by participant and was supplied without curation.

The chain couples TRBV19 to TRBJ2-1; 11 bases in between match TRBD1. The receptor comes from a woman aged 50 to 60 who had recovered from COVID-19. The sample comprised PBMCs or T cells enriched from blood (not recorded which). The bases read TGTGCCAGTAGTATAGAAGGACAGGGGGCTTTCAATGAGCAGTTCTTC. This translates into CASSIEGQGAFNEQFF.